This T cell receptor beta chain was recovered during a study of T cell changes during pregnancy in multiple sclerosis (dated 2019 in TCRdb). Turning to the overall study: Changes in the T cell repertoire over the course of pregnancy were examined in this study in women with multiple sclerosis.

The library was prepared using the immunoSEQ multiplex PCR assay. The clones in this table, taken by TCRdb from immuneACCESS, are in-frame only. Not every clone is retained; where verified, under half of the shortfall comes from an unresolved V gene, and the cause of the rest is unknown. This sample has roughly 35,000 clones in its table, and just over 90% of those were observed once. The ten largest account for approximately 12% of the sample. The CDR3 measures 16 amino acids from cysteine to phenylalanine. Just the 48-base CDR3 DNA is kept, in frame starting at base 1. CDR1 and CDR2 were assigned from the germline V gene (reference sequence) as LNHDA and SQIVND. Relative to germline, V is 5 bases shorter and J is 2 bases shorter, with 16 bases between their ends. With regard to this clone: It lacks a known antigen. One base away there is no much larger clone; base qualities are not given.

This specimen was CD8+ T cells from peripheral blood mononuclear cells, taken in the first trimester of pregnancy. This sequence originates from a female donor with multiple sclerosis, enrolled in a pregnancy study. The V gene is TRBV19 and the J gene is TRBJ1-5, with a tentative D gene TRBD1 over 5 matching bases. In nucleotides, the sequence is TGTGCCAGTAGTCCTTATGCGGGGGGAGGCAATCAGCCCCAGCATTTT. This encodes CASSPYAGGGNQPQHF.